This TCR beta chain was profiled in a study of T cell responses to AZD1222 COVID-19 vaccine. The CDR3 has 17 residues. CDR1 is LNHNV, CDR2 YYDKDF, per germline (reference sequence). Deletions cut 2 bases from V and 5 bases from J, with 19 bases between. Assay used: immunoSEQ multiplex PCR; TCRdb lists only in-frame clones, some missing. The data hold roughly 120,000 clones, with approximately 90% observed a single time. The specimen was peripheral blood, collected on day 0 of AZD1222 vaccination. V usage is TRBV15 and J usage is TRBJ2-1; D is unresolved. This TCR came from an adult in good health. The CDR3 loop is CATSRSQLVTRDNEQFF. The CDR3 DNA sequence: TGTGCCACCAGCAGATCACAATTGGTGACGCGTGACAATGAGCAGTTCTTC.